The present entry profiles one T cell receptor (beta chain) with its context. Its antigen remains unidentified. With 2 bases clipped from V and 4 bases from J, the junction kept 6 bases outside the gene matches. The CDR3 is made up of 16 amino acids. Per germline, CDR1 MNHEY and CDR2 SVGAGI. The PCR ran on 60 Vbeta and 13 Jbeta primers. TCRdb's table, derived via immunoSEQ multiplex PCR, lists solely in-frame clones and lacks some. The sample includes about 190,000 clones, roughly four fifths seen only once; the top ten take more than 3%. The record originates from a study of cytomegalovirus exposure and HLA in healthy donors. Study at large: A preliminary data release comprised about 85 million unique TCRs obtained from HLA-typed donors.

Study conclusions and caveats: According to an earlier analysis, most TCR beta V segments yielded productive rearrangements about 87% or about 30% of the time. HLA alleles showed associations with approximately 15,000 TCR beta sequences in a later analysis, at a 0.05 false discovery rate. Judged likely to be a sequencing artifact was a cluster of highly shared sequence variants.

The clonotype was recovered from a man aged 35 to 55 in good health and CMV-seropositive. The specimen sequenced was PBMCs. The chain uses TRBV6-5 and TRBJ2-7; 12 positions match TRBD2. The CDR3 is CASSYDQTSGGYEQYF. CDR3 DNA sequence: TGTGCCAGCAGTTACGACCAGACTAGCGGGGGATACGAGCAGTACTTC.